The 8 T cell receptor beta chains listed next were all sequenced from one sample in a study of blood T cell repertoires in COVID-19 (TCRdb year 2020). Libraries were constructed by the immunoSEQ multiplex PCR assay. In TCRdb, the immuneACCESS table is reduced to in-frame sequences with V and J assigned. These tables do not hold every clone; where another copy was compared, an unresolved V gene accounts for under half, and the others remain unexplained. This sample comprises hundreds of thousands of clones, about 80% of them detected only once. The ten most abundant clones make up over 8% of the sample. Material: peripheral blood. The receptors shown here come from a woman older than 75 with acute or convalescent COVID-19.

This chain connects TRBV7-8 to TRBJ1-2, with 7 nucleotides matching TRBD1. The CDR3 is 14 residues long. The junction had 9 bases not matched to a gene; V was cut back by 4 bases and J by 7 bases. CDR1 SGHVS and CDR2 FQNEAQ come from the germline V gene. CDR3 DNA: TGTGCCAGCAGCTCCCAGGGGGTTGTAGGTGGCTACACCTTC. It specifies CASSSQGVVGGYTF.

V gene TRBV28 combines with J gene TRBJ2-1; tentatively, D is TRBD2 (5 bases). This CDR3 has 15 residues. Germline values: CDR1 MDHEN, CDR2 SYDVKM. V was cut by 2 bases and J by 3 bases, with 11 bases left in between. As DNA, the CDR3 is TGTGCCAGCAGTTTAGACCAGAGGGACTACAATGAGCAGTTCTTC. Translating gives CASSLDQRDYNEQFF.

V is TRBV24-1 and J is TRBJ1-1, with 7 bases lining up with TRBD1. Germline V gives CDR1 KGHDR, CDR2 SFDVKD. Trimming removed 8 bases from V and 5 bases from J; junction bases left unmatched: 7. The CDR3 spans 13 residues. Written as DNA, the CDR3 is TGTGCCACCACCAACGACAGGGATACTGAAGCTTTCTTT. Encoded protein: CATTNDRDTEAFF.

This rearrangement joins TRBV10-2 to TRBJ2-5; 9 positions agree with TRBD2. The CDR3 runs 14 residues. With V trimmed by 6 bases and J by 5 bases, 7 bases remained unmatched. Germline CDR1 is WSHSY and CDR2 is SAAADI. CDR3 in DNA: TGCGCCAGCAGGAGACCCAGCGGGGGGGAGACCCAGTACTTC. This gives the protein CASRRPSGGETQYF.

The rearrangement uses TRBV5-1 and TRBJ2-1; TRBD1 is a possible D gene (6 bases). Per the germline V gene, CDR1 is SGHRS and CDR2 is YFSETQ. V was cut by 5 bases and J by 14 bases, with 14 bases left in between. This CDR3 is 11 amino acids long. The CDR3 protein is CASRDGTWEFF. In DNA, the CDR3 is TGCGCCAGCAGGGACGGGACATGGGAGTTCTTC.

The CDR3 bases are TGCGCCAGCAGCTCCACACCGACTACCAACCAAGAGACCCAGTACTTC. Protein sequence: CASSSTPTTNQETQYF. The V call is TRBV5-1, the J call TRBJ2-5; possible D gene TRBD2, 5 bases. With 3 bases removed from V and 0 bases from J, the gap between germline ends came to 15 bases. Germline lookup yields CDR1 SGHRS and CDR2 YFSETQ. CDR3 length equals 16 residues.

The rearrangement links TRBV5-6 to TRBJ2-7; 9 nucleotides line up with TRBD1. CDR1 is SGHDT and CDR2 is YYEEEE in the germline V gene. The CDR3 loop spans 14 amino acids. Germline trimming cut 2 bases from V and 6 bases from J; bases unmatched to any gene: 6. CDR3 coding DNA: TGTGCCAGCAGCTTTGGGACAGGGTTAGGCGAGCAGTACTTC. It encodes CASSFGTGLGEQYF.

V usage is TRBV3-1 (or the pseudogene TRBV3-2) and J usage is TRBJ1-4; TRBD1 aligns across 8 bases. Looked up from germline, CDR1 is LGHDT and CDR2 is YNNKEL (reference sequence). Trimming removed 2 bases from V and 5 bases from J; junction bases left unmatched: 4. There are 15 residues in the CDR3. CDR3 bases: TGTGCCAGCAGCCAAAACAGGGGGATAAATGAAAAACTGTTTTTT. Residues: CASSQNRGINEKLFF.